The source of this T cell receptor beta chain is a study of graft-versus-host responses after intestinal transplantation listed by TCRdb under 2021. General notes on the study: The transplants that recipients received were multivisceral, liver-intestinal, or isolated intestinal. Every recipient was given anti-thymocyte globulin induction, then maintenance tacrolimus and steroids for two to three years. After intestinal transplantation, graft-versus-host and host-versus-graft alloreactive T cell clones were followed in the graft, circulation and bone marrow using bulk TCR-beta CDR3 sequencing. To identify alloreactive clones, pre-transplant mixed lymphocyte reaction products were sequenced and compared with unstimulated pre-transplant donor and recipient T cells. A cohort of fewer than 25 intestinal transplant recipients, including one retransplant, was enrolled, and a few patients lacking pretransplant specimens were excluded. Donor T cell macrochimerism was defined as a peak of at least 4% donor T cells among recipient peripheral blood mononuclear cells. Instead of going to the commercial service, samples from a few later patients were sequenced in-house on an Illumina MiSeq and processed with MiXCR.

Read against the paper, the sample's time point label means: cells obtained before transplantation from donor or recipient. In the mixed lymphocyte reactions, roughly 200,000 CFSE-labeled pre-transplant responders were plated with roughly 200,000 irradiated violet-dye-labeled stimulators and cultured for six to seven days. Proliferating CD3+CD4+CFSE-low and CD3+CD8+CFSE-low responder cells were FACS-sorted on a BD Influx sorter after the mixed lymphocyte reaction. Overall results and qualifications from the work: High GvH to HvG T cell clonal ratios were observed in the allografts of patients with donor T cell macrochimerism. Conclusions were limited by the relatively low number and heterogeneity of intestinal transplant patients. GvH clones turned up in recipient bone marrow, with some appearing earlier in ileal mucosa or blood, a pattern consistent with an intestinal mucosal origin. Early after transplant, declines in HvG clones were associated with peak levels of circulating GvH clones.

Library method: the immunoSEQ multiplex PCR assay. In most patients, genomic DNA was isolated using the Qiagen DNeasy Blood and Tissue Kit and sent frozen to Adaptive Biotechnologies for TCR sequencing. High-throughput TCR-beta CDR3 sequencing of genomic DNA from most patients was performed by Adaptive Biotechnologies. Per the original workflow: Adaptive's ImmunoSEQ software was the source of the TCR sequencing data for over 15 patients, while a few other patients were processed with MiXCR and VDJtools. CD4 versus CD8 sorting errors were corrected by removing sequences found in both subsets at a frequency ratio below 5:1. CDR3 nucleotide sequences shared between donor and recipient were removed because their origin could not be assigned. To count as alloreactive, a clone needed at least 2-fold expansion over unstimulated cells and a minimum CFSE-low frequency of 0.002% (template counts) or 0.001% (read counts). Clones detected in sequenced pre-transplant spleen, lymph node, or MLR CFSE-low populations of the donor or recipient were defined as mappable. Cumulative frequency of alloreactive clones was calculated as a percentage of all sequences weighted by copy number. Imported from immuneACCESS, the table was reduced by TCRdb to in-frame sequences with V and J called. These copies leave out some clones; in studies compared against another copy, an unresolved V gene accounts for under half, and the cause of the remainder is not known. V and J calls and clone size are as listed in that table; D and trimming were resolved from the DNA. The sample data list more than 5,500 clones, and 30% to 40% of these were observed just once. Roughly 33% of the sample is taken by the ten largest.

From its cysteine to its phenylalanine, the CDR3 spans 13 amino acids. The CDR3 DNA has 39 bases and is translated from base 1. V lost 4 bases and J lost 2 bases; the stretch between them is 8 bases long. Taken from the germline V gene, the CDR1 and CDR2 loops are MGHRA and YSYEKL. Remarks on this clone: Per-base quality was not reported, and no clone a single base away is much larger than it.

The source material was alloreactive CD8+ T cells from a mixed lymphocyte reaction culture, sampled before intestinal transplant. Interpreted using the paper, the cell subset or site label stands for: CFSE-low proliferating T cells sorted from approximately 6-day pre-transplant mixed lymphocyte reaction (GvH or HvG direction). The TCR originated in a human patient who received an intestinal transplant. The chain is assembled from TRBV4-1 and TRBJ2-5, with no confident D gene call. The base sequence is TGCGCCAGCAGCCGACAAGCACAAGAGACCCAGTACTTC. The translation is CASSRQAQETQYF.